This TCR beta chain came from a study of T cell responses to AZD1222 COVID-19 vaccine. There are a few counts of this clone. The protocol was immunoSEQ multiplex PCR, while the TCRdb copy is restricted to in-frame clones and leaves out a portion. The sample lists roughly 100,000 clones, 70% to 90% occurring once. This TCR derives from an adult who received the AZD1222 COVID-19 vaccine. Sequencing was performed on peripheral blood, taken 28 days after the second AZD1222 dose.

Here the CDR3 DNA reads TGTGCCAGCAGCCGGGGACCGAACACTGAAGCTTTCTTT. It yields the protein CASSRGPNTEAFF. The chain employs TRBV6-2 or TRBV6-3 and TRBJ1-1, with TRBD1 as a possible D gene (5 bases). V was clipped by 6 bases and J by 1 base, with 9 bases between them. The CDR3 covers 13 residues. Germline V gene sequence: CDR1 MNHEY, CDR2 SVGEGT.